The present TCR beta chain was sequenced within a study of beta chain features in type 1 diabetes. Sequenced material consisted of expressed TCRB transcripts (all of the isolated RNA was reverse transcribed). Libraries were prepared by immunoSEQ multiplex PCR; TCRdb keeps only in-frame clonotypes and omits some of them. This sample has roughly 500,000 clones; 9.5% to 12% occur once, and the top ten carry 0.045% to 0.05%. The V gene's germline CDR1 is KGHSH and CDR2 LQKENI. V gave up 3 bases and J gave up 2 bases, with 8 bases separating them. The CDR3 length is 14 residues. Via the markers CD45RO/CCR7/CD25/CD127/CD95/CD27, stem cell-like memory, regulatory, central memory and naive CD4+ cells were sorted.

This sequence joins TRBV18 and TRBJ2-1, with TRBD1 as a possible D gene (5 bases). The sequence derives from a woman aged 18-29 years in good health. The sequenced sample was naive CD4+ T cells from blood. The CDR3 DNA sequence: TGTGCCAGCTCACCTACGGACACCTACAATGAGCAGTTCTTC. It encodes CASSPTDTYNEQFF.